The text below deals with one T cell receptor beta chain. Each CDR3 protein gets one entry after TCRdb re-called the 5' RACE reads with MiXCR. The top ten clones hold 3% to 4% of a sample with around 250,000 distinct CDR3 sequences, around 5.2% of them seen once. The sample originates from a study of T cells after yellow fever vaccination. The CDR3 consists of 15 residues. Germline V gene sequence: CDR1 SGHTA, CDR2 FQGNSA. V dropped 5 bases and J dropped 10; count of bases not matched to a gene: 13. The chain couples TRBV7-2 to TRBJ2-1; 8 bases match TRBD2. This TCR derives from a man younger than 35 who received the YFV17D yellow fever vaccine. Sequences were derived from CD4+ T cells sorted from PBMCs, sampled on the day of the yellow fever booster vaccination. The CDR3 spells CASSQERGGLWEQFF. DNA for the CDR3: TGTGCCAGCAGCCAAGAACGGGGGGGCCTATGGGAGCAGTTCTTC.